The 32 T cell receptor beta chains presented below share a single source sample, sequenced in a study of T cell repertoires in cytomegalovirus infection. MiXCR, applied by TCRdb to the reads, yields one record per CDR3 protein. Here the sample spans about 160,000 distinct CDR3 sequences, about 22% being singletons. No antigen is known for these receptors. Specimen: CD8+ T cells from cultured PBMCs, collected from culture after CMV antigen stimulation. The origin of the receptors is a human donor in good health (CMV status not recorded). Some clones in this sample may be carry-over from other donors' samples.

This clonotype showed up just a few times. CDR3 sequence: CASSQDRGQGYYEQYF. The DNA for the CDR3 is TGCGCCAGCAGCCAAGATAGGGGACAGGGCTACTACGAGCAGTACTTC. The V and J genes are TRBV4-1 and TRBJ2-7, with TRBD1 matching 9 bases. CDR1 and CDR2 from the germline V gene are MGHRA and YSYEKL. This CDR3 region has 16 residues. V gave up 0 bases and J gave up 3 bases; unmatched junction bases: 6.

Here the CDR3 DNA reads TGTGCCAGCAGCTCATCAGGGTTTTCCAATCAGCCCCAGCATTTT. Translated: CASSSSGFSNQPQHF. The V and J genes are TRBV7-8 and TRBJ1-5; a possible D gene is TRBD1 (5 bases). The CDR3 sequence is 15 residues long. From germline, CDR1 is SGHVS and CDR2 FQNEAQ. The germline V and J ends were trimmed by 4 bases and 3 bases, with 13 bases remaining between them.

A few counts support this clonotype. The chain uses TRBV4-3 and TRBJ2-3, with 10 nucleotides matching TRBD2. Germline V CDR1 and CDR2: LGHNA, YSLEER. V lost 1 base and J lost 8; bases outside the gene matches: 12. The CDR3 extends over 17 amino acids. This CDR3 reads CASSQALMGLAMGTQYF. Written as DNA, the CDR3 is TGCGCCAGCAGCCAAGCCCTCATGGGACTAGCGATGGGTACGCAGTATTTT.

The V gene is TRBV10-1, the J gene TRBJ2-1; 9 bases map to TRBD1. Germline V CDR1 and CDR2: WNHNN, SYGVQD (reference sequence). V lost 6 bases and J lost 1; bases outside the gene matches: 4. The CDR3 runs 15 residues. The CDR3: CASRADRGSYNEQFF. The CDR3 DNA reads TGCGCCAGCAGGGCGGACAGGGGATCCTACAATGAGCAGTTCTTC.

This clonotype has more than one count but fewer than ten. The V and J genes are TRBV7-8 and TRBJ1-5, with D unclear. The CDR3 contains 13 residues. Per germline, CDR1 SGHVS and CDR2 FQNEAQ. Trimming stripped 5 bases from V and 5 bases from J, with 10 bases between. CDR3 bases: TGTGCCAGCAGCCCAGTCCCCTATCAGCCCCAGCATTTT. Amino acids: CASSPVPYQPQHF. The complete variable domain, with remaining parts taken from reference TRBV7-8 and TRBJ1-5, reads GAGVSQSPRYKVAKRGQDVALRCDPISGHVSLFWYQQALGQGPEFLTYFQNEAQLDKSGLPSDRFFAERPEGSVSTLKIQRTQQEDSAVYLCASSPVPYQPQHFGDGTRLSIL.

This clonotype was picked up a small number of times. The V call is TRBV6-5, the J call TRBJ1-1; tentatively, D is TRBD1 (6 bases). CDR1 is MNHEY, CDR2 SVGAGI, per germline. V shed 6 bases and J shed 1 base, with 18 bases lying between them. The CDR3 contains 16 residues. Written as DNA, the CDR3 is TGTGCCAGCAGCTACCGGGCAGGGACAAGGAACACTGAAGCTTTCTTT. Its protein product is CASSYRAGTRNTEAFF.

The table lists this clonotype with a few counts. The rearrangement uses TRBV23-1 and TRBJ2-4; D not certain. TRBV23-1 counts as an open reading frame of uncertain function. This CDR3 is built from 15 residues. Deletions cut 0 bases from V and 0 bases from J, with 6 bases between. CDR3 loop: CASSQSGLAKNIQYF. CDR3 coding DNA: TGCGCCAGCAGTCAATCGGGTCTAGCCAAAAACATTCAGTACTTC.

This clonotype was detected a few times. CDR3 nucleotides: TGTGCCAGCAGCCCCCGGGGACTAGACGGAGAGACCCAGTACTTC. It is translated as CASSPRGLDGETQYF. The chain joins TRBV28 to TRBJ2-5, with 8 nucleotides matching TRBD2. J gave up 4 bases and V 6 bases, and 10 bases lay outside the gene matches. Germline-derived CDR1 and CDR2 are MDHEN and SYDVKM. This CDR3 region has 15 residues.

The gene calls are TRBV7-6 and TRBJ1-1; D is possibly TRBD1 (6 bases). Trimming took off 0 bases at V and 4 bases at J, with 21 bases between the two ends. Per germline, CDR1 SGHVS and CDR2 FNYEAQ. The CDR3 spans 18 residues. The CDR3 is CASSLAARRGIRGTEAFF. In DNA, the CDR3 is TGTGCCAGCAGCTTAGCCGCAAGGAGGGGGATCAGGGGCACTGAAGCTTTCTTT.

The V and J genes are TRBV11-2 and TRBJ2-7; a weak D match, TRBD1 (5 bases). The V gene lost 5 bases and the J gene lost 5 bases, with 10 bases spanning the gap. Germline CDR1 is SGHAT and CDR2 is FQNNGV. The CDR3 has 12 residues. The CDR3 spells CASSVVRDEQYF. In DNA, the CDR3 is TGTGCCAGCAGCGTAGTCAGGGACGAGCAGTACTTC.

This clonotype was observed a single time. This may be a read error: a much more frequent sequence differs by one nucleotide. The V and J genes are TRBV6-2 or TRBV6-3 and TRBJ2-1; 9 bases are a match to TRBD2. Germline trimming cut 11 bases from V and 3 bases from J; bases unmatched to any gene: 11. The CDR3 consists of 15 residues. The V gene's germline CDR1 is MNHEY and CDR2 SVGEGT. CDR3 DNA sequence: TGTGCCCGCAATTTAAGCGGGGGGAACTACAATGAGCAGTTCTTC. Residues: CARNLSGGNYNEQFF.

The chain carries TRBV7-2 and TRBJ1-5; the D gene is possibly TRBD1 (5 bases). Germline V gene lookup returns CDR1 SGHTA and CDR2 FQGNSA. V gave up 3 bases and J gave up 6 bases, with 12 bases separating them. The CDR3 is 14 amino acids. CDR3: CASSFWGGSQPQHF. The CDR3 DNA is TGTGCCAGCAGCTTCTGGGGCGGGAGTCAGCCCCAGCATTTT.

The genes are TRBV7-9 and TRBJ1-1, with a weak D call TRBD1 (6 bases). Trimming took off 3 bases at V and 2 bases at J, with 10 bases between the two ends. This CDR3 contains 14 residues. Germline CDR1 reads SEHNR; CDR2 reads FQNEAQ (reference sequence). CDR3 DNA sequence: TGTGCCAGCAGCTTCAGGGGTTTTAACACTGAAGCTTTCTTT. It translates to CASSFRGFNTEAFF. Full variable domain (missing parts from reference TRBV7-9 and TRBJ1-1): DTGVSQNPRHKITKRGQNVTFRCDPISEHNRLYWYRQTLGQGPEFLTYFQNEAQLEKSRLLSDRFSAERPKGSFSTLEIQRTEQGDSAMYLCASSFRGFNTEAFFGQGTRLTVV.

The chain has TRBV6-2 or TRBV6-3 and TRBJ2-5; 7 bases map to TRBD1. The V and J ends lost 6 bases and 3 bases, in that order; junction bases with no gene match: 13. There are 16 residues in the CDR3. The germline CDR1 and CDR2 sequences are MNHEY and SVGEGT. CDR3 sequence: CASRGDRVKREETQYF. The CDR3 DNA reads TGTGCCAGCAGAGGAGACAGGGTTAAGAGGGAAGAGACCCAGTACTTC.

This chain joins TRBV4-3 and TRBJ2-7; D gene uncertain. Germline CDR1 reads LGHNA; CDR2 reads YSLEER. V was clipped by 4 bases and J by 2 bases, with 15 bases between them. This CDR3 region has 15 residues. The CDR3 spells CASSPEPGTPYEQYF. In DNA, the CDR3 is TGCGCCAGCAGCCCAGAACCGGGCACCCCCTACGAGCAGTACTTC.

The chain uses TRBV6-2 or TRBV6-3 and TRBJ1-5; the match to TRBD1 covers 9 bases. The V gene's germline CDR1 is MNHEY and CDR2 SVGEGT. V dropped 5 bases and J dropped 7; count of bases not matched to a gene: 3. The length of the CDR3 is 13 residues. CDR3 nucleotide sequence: TGTGCCAGCAGTCGACAGGGGGTCCAGCCCCAGCATTTT. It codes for CASSRQGVQPQHF.

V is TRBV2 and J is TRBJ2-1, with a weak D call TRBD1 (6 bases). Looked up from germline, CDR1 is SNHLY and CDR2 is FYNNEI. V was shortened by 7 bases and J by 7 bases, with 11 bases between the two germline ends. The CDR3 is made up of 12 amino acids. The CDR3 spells CASNDRSNEQFF. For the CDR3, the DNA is TGTGCCAGCAATGACAGGTCTAATGAGCAGTTCTTC.

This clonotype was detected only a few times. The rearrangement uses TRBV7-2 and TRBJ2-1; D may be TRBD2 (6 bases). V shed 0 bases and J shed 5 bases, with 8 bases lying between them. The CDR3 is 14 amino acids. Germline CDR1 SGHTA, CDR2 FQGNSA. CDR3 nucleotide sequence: TGTGCCAGCAGCTTAGCCGGGAGCGACAATGAGCAGTTCTTC. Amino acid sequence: CASSLAGSDNEQFF.

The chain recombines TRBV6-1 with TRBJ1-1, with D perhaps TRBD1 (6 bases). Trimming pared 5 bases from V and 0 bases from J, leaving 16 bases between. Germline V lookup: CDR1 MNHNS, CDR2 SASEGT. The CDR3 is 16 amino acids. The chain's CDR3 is CASSIGTLPMNTEAFF. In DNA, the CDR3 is TGTGCCAGCAGTATCGGGACATTGCCGATGAACACTGAAGCTTTCTTT.

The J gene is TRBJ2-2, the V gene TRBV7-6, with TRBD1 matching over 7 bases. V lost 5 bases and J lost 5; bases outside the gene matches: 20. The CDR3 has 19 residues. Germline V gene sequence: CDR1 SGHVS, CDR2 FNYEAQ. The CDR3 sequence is CASSPRLAGEGGPTGELFF. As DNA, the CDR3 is TGTGCCAGCAGCCCTCGTCTGGCAGGGGAAGGGGGCCCGACCGGGGAGCTGTTTTTT.

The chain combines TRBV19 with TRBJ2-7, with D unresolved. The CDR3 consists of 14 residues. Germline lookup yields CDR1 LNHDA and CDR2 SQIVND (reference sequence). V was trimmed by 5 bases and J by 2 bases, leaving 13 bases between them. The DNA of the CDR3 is TGTGCCAGTAGTGCCCTGGACGGAACCTACGAGCAGTACTTC. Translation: CASSALDGTYEQYF.

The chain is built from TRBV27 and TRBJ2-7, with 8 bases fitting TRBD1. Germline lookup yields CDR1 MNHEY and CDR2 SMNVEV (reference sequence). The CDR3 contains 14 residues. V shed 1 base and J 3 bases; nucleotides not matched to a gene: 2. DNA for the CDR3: TGTGCCAGCAGTTTATTGGACAGGGACTACGAGCAGTACTTC. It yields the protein CASSLLDRDYEQYF.

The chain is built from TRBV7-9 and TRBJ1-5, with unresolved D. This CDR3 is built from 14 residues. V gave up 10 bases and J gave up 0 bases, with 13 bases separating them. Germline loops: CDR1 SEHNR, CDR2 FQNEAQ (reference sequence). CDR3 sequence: CATWEPYSNQPQHF. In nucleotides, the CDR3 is TGTGCCACATGGGAACCGTATAGCAATCAGCCCCAGCATTTT. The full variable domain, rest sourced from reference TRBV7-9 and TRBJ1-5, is DTGVSQNPRHKITKRGQNVTFRCDPISEHNRLYWYRQTLGQGPEFLTYFQNEAQLEKSRLLSDRFSAERPKGSFSTLEIQRTEQGDSAMYLCATWEPYSNQPQHFGDGTRLSIL.

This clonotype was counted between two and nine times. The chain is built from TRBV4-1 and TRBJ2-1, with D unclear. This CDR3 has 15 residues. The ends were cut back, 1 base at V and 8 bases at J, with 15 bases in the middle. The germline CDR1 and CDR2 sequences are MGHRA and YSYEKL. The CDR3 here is CASSQGFPPRDEQFF. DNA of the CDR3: TGCGCCAGCAGCCAAGGCTTTCCCCCAAGGGATGAGCAGTTCTTC.

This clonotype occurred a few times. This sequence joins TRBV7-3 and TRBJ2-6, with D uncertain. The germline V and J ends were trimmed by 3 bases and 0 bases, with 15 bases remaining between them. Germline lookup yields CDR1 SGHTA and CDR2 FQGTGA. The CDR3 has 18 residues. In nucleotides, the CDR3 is TGTGCCAGCAGCTTGACGGGCCCCGCCCGCTCTGGGGCCAACGTCCTGACTTTC. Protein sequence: CASSLTGPARSGANVLTF.

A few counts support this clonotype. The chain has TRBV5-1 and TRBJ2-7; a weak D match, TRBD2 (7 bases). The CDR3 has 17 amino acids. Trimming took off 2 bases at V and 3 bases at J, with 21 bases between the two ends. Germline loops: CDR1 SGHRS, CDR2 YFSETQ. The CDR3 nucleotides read TGCGCCAGCAGCTTATTTACAGGGAGGGTGGGTATCTACGAGCAGTACTTC. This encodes CASSLFTGRVGIYEQYF.

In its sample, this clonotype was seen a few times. The CDR3 sequence is CASGDGSYGYTF. In DNA, the CDR3 is TGTGCCAGCGGCGATGGCAGCTATGGCTACACCTTC. The V call is TRBV9, the J call TRBJ1-2, with D hard to call. The germline CDR1 and CDR2 sequences are SGDLS and YYNGEE. V gave up 7 bases and J gave up 4 bases, with 11 bases separating them. The CDR3 runs 12 residues.

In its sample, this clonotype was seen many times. This chain's CDR3 is CASSLASGAYTSSRTDTQYF. CDR3 bases: TGTGCCAGCAGCTTAGCGTCAGGGGCATATACGTCGAGTAGGACAGATACGCAGTATTTT. This chain connects TRBV7-8 to TRBJ2-3; possible D gene TRBD1, 6 bases. V lost 0 bases to trimming and J lost 3 bases, with 25 bases between them. Germline assignment: CDR1 SGHVS and CDR2 FQNEAQ. The CDR3 has 20 amino acids.

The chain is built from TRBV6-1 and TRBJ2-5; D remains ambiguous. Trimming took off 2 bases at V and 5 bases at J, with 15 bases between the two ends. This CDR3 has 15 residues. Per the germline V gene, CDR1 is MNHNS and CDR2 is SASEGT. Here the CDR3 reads CASSESDFLRETQYF. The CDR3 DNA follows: TGTGCCAGCAGTGAAAGCGACTTTCTCAGGGAGACCCAGTACTTC.

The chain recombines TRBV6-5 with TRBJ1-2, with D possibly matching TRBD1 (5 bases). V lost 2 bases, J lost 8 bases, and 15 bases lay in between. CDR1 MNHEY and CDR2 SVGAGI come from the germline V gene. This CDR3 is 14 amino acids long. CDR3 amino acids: CASSYLGQSRGYTF. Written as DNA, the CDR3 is TGTGCCAGCAGTTACCTCGGACAATCTAGAGGCTACACCTTC.

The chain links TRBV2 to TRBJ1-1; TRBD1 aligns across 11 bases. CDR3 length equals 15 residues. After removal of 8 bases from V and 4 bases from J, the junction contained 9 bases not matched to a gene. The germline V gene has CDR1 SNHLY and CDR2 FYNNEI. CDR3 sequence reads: CASLGTGGKTTEAFF. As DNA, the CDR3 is TGTGCCAGCCTGGGGACAGGGGGGAAAACCACTGAAGCTTTCTTT.

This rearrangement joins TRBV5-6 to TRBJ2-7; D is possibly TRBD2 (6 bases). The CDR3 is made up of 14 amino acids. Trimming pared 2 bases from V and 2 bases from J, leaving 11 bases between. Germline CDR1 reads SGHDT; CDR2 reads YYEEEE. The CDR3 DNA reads TGTGCCAGCAGCTTAGGGACTTCAGCCTACGAGCAGTACTTC. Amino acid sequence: CASSLGTSAYEQYF.